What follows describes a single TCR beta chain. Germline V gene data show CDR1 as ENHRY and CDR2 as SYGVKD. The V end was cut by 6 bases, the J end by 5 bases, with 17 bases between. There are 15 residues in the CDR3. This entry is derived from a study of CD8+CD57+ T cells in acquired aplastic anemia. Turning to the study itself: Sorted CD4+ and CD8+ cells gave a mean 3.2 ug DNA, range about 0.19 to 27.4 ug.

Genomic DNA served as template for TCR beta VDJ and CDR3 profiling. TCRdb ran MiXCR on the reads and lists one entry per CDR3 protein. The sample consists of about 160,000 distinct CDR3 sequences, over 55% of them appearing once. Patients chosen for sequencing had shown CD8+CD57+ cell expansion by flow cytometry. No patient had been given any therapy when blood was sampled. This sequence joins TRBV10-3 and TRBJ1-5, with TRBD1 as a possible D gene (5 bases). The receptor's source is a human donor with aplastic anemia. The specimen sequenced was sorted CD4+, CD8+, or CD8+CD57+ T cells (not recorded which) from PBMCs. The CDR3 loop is CAIRKTGTEDQPQHF. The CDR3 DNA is TGTGCCATCAGGAAGACCGGGACGGAGGATCAGCCCCAGCATTTT.